This TCR beta chain was captured in a study of cytomegalovirus exposure and HLA in healthy donors. Study-level findings and limits: The likely explanation for a cluster of highly shared sequence variants was sequencing artifact. In a later analysis, a genetic analysis reported fewer productive-TCR N-insertions in an Asian-associated ancestry cluster than the cohort average.

Germline V gene data show CDR1 as LGHNA and CDR2 as YNFKEQ. V lost 1 base and J 0 bases, leaving 13 bases between the germline ends. The CDR3 is 17 amino acids. For this clone: Antigen specificity is unknown.

Vbeta (60) and Jbeta (13) primers were used in the PCR. Generated by immunoSEQ multiplex PCR, the TCRdb table keeps only in-frame clones and is missing some. The sample records about 140,000 clones, about 80% being singletons. The chain couples TRBV4-2 to TRBJ1-3, with D possibly matching TRBD1 (6 bases). The sample consisted of PBMCs. The sequence was obtained from a woman aged 40 to 55 in good health and CMV-seronegative. In DNA form, the CDR3 reads TGTGCCAGCAGCCAAGTATCGGGACATCTCTCTGGAAACACCATATATTTT. This gives the protein CASSQVSGHLSGNTIYF.